The T cell receptor (beta chain) under discussion was sequenced for a study of monozygotic twins with inflammatory bowel disease. Researchers used template switching to add UMIs featuring a 6-nucleotide sample barcode. Each CDR3 protein gets one entry in TCRdb, which reprocessed the 5' RACE reads and gives no DNA. Its table records 190,000 or so distinct CDR3 sequences. Sequences were obtained from blood. The origin of this receptor is a human donor with ulcerative colitis or Crohn's disease, or a healthy co-twin of an affected twin (not recorded which).

CDR3 sequence: CASRRGQFGQPQHF. The J gene is TRBJ1-5, the V gene TRBV19; absent DNA, TCRdb's TRBD1 call cannot be checked. This CDR3 has 14 amino acids. CDR1 and CDR2 from the germline V gene are LNHDA and SQIVND (reference sequence).